Listed below are T cell receptor beta chains from one sample, sequenced in a study of PD-1 blockade in classical Hodgkin lymphoma. This table comes from immunoSEQ multiplex PCR, and its TCRdb copy is limited to in-frame clones, with some not included. The table has 25,000 to 30,000 clones, around 80% seen once. Sequences were derived from peripheral blood mononuclear cells (PBMCs), sampled before the fourth cycle of nivolumab. These receptor sequences come from a human donor with classical Hodgkin lymphoma. Both conserved end residues are part of each CDR3. The D gene is left open where the match is weak. Clone size appears in some rows only: once, few, many, or a class for an expanded clone.

clone size: -
V gene: TRBV7-3
D gene: -
J gene: TRBJ2-1
CDR3 DNA: TGTGCCAGCAGCCCTCTTCCAGGGGTAAACGGTGAGCAGTTCTTC
CDR3 protein: CASSPLPGVNGEQFF

clone size: -
V gene: TRBV25-1
D gene: -
J gene: TRBJ1-1
CDR3 DNA: TGTGCCAGCAGAGCAGGGGCGATGAACACTGAAGCTTTCTTT
CDR3 protein: CASRAGAMNTEAFF

clone size: -
V gene: TRBV9
D gene: TRBD1
J gene: TRBJ2-3
CDR3 DNA: TGTGCCAGCAGCGTTGGGCAGGGGGTTGCAGATACGCAGTATTTT
CDR3 protein: CASSVGQGVADTQYF

clone size: once
V gene: TRBV7-6
D gene: -
J gene: TRBJ2-1
CDR3 DNA: TGTGCCAGCAGCTTAGATGACGGAAGTTTCTACAATGAGCAGTTCTTC
CDR3 protein: CASSLDDGSFYNEQFF

clone size: -
V gene: TRBV13
D gene: TRBD1
J gene: TRBJ2-7
CDR3 DNA: TGTGCCAGCACCCCGCATGGACAGGATCCCCACTTC
CDR3 protein: CASTPHGQDPHF

clone size: -
V gene: TRBV4-2
D gene: TRBD2
J gene: TRBJ2-1
CDR3 DNA: TGTGCCAGCAGCCAAGATAGCGGGAGCACCTACAATGAGCAGTTCTTC
CDR3 protein: CASSQDSGSTYNEQFF

clone size: -
V gene: TRBV10-3
D gene: -
J gene: TRBJ2-7
CDR3 DNA: TGTGCCATCAGTGGGGGGAGGAGGGACTACGAGCAGTACTTC
CDR3 protein: CAISGGRRDYEQYF

clone size: -
V gene: TRBV30
D gene: TRBD1
J gene: TRBJ1-6
CDR3 DNA: TGTGCCCGGGGACAGGGTAATTCACCCCTCCACTTT
CDR3 protein: CARGQGNSPLHF

clone size: -
V gene: TRBV12-5
D gene: -
J gene: TRBJ2-3
CDR3 DNA: TGTGCTAGTGGAAGAACGGATACGCAGTATTTT
CDR3 protein: CASGRTDTQYF

clone size: -
V gene: TRBV7-9
D gene: TRBD1
J gene: TRBJ1-4
CDR3 DNA: TGTGCCAGCACCCGGACAGGGGAAGGCGAAAAACTGTTTTTT
CDR3 protein: CASTRTGEGEKLFF

clone size: -
V gene: TRBV6-1
D gene: -
J gene: TRBJ1-2
CDR3 DNA: TGTGCCAGCACCCCCGGGGGGGCGGGGGGTGGCTACACCTTC
CDR3 protein: CASTPGGAGGGYTF

clone size: few
V gene: TRBV7-8
D gene: -
J gene: TRBJ2-7
CDR3 DNA: TGTGCCAGCAGCTTATCCCGGGGGACAGAGAGCTCCTACGAGCAGTACTTC
CDR3 protein: CASSLSRGTESSYEQYF

clone size: -
V gene: TRBV19
D gene: -
J gene: TRBJ2-7
CDR3 DNA: TGTGCCAGCAAAGTAGAGGCGGACAGCTCCTACGAGCAGTACTTC
CDR3 protein: CASKVEADSSYEQYF

clone size: -
V gene: TRBV19
D gene: -
J gene: TRBJ1-6
CDR3 DNA: TGTGCCAGTAGAACTCCTTATAATTCACCCCTCCACTTT
CDR3 protein: CASRTPYNSPLHF

clone size: -
V gene: TRBV18
D gene: -
J gene: TRBJ1-5
CDR3 DNA: TGTGCCAGCTCACATTCCGAGGGGGGGTTCCAGCCCCAGCATTTT
CDR3 protein: CASSHSEGGFQPQHF

clone size: -
V gene: TRBV5-8
D gene: -
J gene: TRBJ2-2
CDR3 DNA: TGTGCCAGCAGCCCTTCATGGGGCAGCGGGGAGCTGTTTTTT
CDR3 protein: CASSPSWGSGELFF

clone size: -
V gene: TRBV28
D gene: -
J gene: TRBJ1-5
CDR3 DNA: TGTGCCAGCAGTCCATCTACCCGGACTCAGCCCCAGCATTTT
CDR3 protein: CASSPSTRTQPQHF

clone size: -
V gene: TRBV7-2
D gene: -
J gene: TRBJ2-1
CDR3 DNA: TGTGCCAGCAGCTCTGCCGAGGGCCGATCGCAGTTCTTC
CDR3 protein: CASSSAEGRSQFF

clone size: -
V gene: TRBV27
D gene: -
J gene: TRBJ1-3
CDR3 DNA: TGTGCCAGCAGGGCCTCCTCTGGAAACACCATATATTTT
CDR3 protein: CASRASSGNTIYF

clone size: -
V gene: TRBV28
D gene: -
J gene: TRBJ1-3
CDR3 DNA: TGTGCCAGCAGCGAGGAGGCCGGTTACTCTGGAAACACCATATATTTT
CDR3 protein: CASSEEAGYSGNTIYF

clone size: -
V gene: TRBV7-8
D gene: -
J gene: TRBJ1-1
CDR3 DNA: TGTGCCAGCCTGATGGGGGAAGGGGCGGGAACTGAAGCTTTCTTT
CDR3 protein: CASLMGEGAGTEAFF

clone size: -
V gene: TRBV7-2
D gene: -
J gene: TRBJ2-6
CDR3 DNA: TGTGCCAGCAGCTCTTCAGCTTTCTCTGGGGCCAACGTCCTGACTTTC
CDR3 protein: CASSSSAFSGANVLTF

clone size: -
V gene: TRBV9
D gene: TRBD2
J gene: TRBJ2-7
CDR3 DNA: TGTGCCAGCAGCGGCCTCGGGGGGAACTCCTACGAGCAGTACTTC
CDR3 protein: CASSGLGGNSYEQYF

clone size: -
V gene: TRBV7-2
D gene: TRBD1
J gene: TRBJ2-7
CDR3 DNA: TGTGCCAGCAGCAAAAAGTATGACAGGGACGAGCAGTACTTC
CDR3 protein: CASSKKYDRDEQYF

clone size: -
V gene: TRBV27
D gene: -
J gene: TRBJ2-7
CDR3 DNA: TGTGCCAGCAGTTTGAACGGAATTATGGACGAGCAGTACTTC
CDR3 protein: CASSLNGIMDEQYF

clone size: -
V gene: TRBV5-1
D gene: -
J gene: TRBJ2-2
CDR3 DNA: TGCGCCAGCAGCTCAGCCGGCGGGGAGCTGTTTTTT
CDR3 protein: CASSSAGGELFF

clone size: -
V gene: TRBV5-1
D gene: TRBD1
J gene: TRBJ1-2
CDR3 DNA: TGTGCCAGCAGCCAGGGACAGGCAAACTATGGCTACACCTTC
CDR3 protein: CASSQGQANYGYTF

clone size: -
V gene: TRBV6-4
D gene: TRBD1
J gene: TRBJ2-7
CDR3 DNA: TGTGCCAGAGATATCCCAACCGGGACAGCAACCACCTACGAGCAGTACTTC
CDR3 protein: CARDIPTGTATTYEQYF

clone size: -
V gene: TRBV19
D gene: -
J gene: TRBJ2-1
CDR3 DNA: TGTGCCAGTAGTATAGAGGGCAATGAGCAGTTCTTC
CDR3 protein: CASSIEGNEQFF

clone size: few
V gene: TRBV6-6
D gene: TRBD2
J gene: TRBJ2-1
CDR3 DNA: TGTGCCAGCAGTCGGGCGGGACTAGCGTTCTTC
CDR3 protein: CASSRAGLAFF

clone size: -
V gene: TRBV9
D gene: -
J gene: TRBJ2-2
CDR3 DNA: TGTGCCAGCAGCGGGACTACAAACACCGGGGAGCTGTTTTTT
CDR3 protein: CASSGTTNTGELFF

clone size: -
V gene: TRBV28
D gene: -
J gene: TRBJ1-4
CDR3 DNA: TGTGCCAGCAGTTCCCCCGGGGTGGATGGTGAAAAACTGTTTTTT
CDR3 protein: CASSSPGVDGEKLFF

clone size: -
V gene: TRBV19
D gene: TRBD1
J gene: TRBJ2-7
CDR3 DNA: TGTGCCAGTAGTATGGGGACAGGACCCTACGAGCAGTACTTC
CDR3 protein: CASSMGTGPYEQYF

clone size: -
V gene: TRBV4-1
D gene: -
J gene: TRBJ2-2
CDR3 DNA: TGCGCCAGCAGCCACTTTAACACCGGGGAGCTGTTTTTT
CDR3 protein: CASSHFNTGELFF

clone size: -
V gene: TRBV9
D gene: -
J gene: TRBJ2-1
CDR3 DNA: TGTGCCAGCAGCGTAGGCCCGGCCAATGAGCAGTTCTTC
CDR3 protein: CASSVGPANEQFF

clone size: -
V gene: TRBV6-5
D gene: -
J gene: TRBJ1-6
CDR3 DNA: TGTGCCAGCAGTTCGGACAGCCGGAGTTCACCCCTCCACTTT
CDR3 protein: CASSSDSRSSPLHF

clone size: -
V gene: TRBV7-9
D gene: -
J gene: TRBJ1-2
CDR3 DNA: TGTGCCAGCAACCCGTCTGAGACGGGCCACAGAGGCTACACCTTC
CDR3 protein: CASNPSETGHRGYTF

clone size: once
V gene: TRBV2
D gene: TRBD2
J gene: TRBJ2-2
CDR3 DNA: TGTGCCAGCAGTGTAGAGGCGGGGGGAAACACCGGGGAGCTGTTTTTT
CDR3 protein: CASSVEAGGNTGELFF

clone size: once
V gene: TRBV7-9
D gene: TRBD2
J gene: TRBJ2-3
CDR3 DNA: TGTGCCAGCAGCGAGATGGGACTAGCGTTAACAGATACGCAGTATTTT
CDR3 protein: CASSEMGLALTDTQYF

clone size: -
V gene: TRBV7-2
D gene: -
J gene: TRBJ2-7
CDR3 DNA: TGTGCCAGCGAAGTAGGGGGCGGGGGCCTCTACGAGCAGTACTTC
CDR3 protein: CASEVGGGGLYEQYF

clone size: -
V gene: TRBV6-5
D gene: -
J gene: TRBJ2-2
CDR3 DNA: TGTGCCAGCAGTTACTCCATTGACTTTACCGGGGAGCTGTTTTTT
CDR3 protein: CASSYSIDFTGELFF

clone size: -
V gene: TRBV6-1
D gene: -
J gene: TRBJ1-2
CDR3 DNA: TGTGCCAGCAGCCCCTTGGGATTGTATGGCTACACCTTC
CDR3 protein: CASSPLGLYGYTF

clone size: -
V gene: TRBV27
D gene: -
J gene: TRBJ2-4
CDR3 DNA: TGTGCCAGCAGTACTGGACAGCTAGCCAAAAACATTCAGTACTTC
CDR3 protein: CASSTGQLAKNIQYF